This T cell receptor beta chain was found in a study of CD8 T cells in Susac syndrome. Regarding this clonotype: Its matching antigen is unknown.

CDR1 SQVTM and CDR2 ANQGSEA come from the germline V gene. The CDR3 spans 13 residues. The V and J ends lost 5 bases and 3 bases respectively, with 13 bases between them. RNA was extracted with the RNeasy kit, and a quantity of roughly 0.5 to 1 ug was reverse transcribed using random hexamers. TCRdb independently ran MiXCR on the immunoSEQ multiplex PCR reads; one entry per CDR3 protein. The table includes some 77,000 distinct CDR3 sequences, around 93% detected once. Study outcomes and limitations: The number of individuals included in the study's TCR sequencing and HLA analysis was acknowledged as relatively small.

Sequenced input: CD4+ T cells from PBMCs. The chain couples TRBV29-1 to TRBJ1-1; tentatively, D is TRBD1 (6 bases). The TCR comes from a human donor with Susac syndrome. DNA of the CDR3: TGCAGCGTTTCGACAGGCCTGCACACTGAAGCTTTCTTT. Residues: CSVSTGLHTEAFF.